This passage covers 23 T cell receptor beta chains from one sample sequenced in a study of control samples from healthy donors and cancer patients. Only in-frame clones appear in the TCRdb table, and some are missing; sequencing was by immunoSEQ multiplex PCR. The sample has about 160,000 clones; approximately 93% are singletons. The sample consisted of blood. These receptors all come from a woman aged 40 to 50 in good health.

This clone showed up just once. DNA of the CDR3: TGTGCCAGCAGCGACGGACAGAAATTGAACACTGAAGCTTTCTTT. It yields the protein CASSDGQKLNTEAFF. This rearrangement joins TRBV11-3 to TRBJ1-1; D is perhaps TRBD1 (6 bases). V lost 5 bases, J lost 0 bases, and 13 bases lay in between. The CDR3 is 15 residues long. Germline assignment: CDR1 SGHNT and CDR2 YENEEA.

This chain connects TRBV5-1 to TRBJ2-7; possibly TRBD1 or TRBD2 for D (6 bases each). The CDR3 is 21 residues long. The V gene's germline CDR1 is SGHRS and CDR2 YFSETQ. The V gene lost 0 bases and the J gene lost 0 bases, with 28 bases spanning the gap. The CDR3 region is CASSLVLAVWPGASNSYEQYF. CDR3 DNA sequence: TGCGCCAGCAGCTTGGTCTTAGCTGTTTGGCCGGGGGCGTCGAACTCCTACGAGCAGTACTTC. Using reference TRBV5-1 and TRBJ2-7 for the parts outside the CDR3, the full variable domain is KAGVTQTPRYLIKTRGQQVTLSCSPISGHRSVSWYQQTPGQGLQFLFEYFSETQRNKGNFPGRFSGRQFSNSRSEMNVSTLELGDSALYLCASSLVLAVWPGASNSYEQYFGPGTRLTVT.

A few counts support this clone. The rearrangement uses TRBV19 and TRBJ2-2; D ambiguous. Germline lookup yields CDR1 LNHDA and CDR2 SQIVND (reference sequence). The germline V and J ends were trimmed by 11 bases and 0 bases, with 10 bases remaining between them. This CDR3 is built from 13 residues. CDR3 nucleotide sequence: TGTGCCGGCAGTTACCCGAACACCGGGGAGCTGTTTTTT. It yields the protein CAGSYPNTGELFF.

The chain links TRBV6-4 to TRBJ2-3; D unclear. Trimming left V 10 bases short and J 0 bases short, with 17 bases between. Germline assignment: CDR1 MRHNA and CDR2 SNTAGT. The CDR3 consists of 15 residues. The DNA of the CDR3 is TGTGCCATCAAATCGGGCGAGTCTAGCACAGATACGCAGTATTTT. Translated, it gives CAIKSGESSTDTQYF.

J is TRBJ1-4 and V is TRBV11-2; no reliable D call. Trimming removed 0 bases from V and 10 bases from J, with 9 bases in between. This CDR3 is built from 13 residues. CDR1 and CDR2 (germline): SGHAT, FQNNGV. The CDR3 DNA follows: TGTGCCAGCAGCTTAGAAGCGGGCGGAAAACTGTTTTTT. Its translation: CASSLEAGGKLFF.

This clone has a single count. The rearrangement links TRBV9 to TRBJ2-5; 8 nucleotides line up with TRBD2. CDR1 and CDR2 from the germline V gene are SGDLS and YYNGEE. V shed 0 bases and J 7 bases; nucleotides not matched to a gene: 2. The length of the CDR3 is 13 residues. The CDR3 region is CASSVAGGTTQYF. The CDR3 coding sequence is TGTGCCAGCAGCGTAGCGGGGGGGACGACCCAGTACTTC.

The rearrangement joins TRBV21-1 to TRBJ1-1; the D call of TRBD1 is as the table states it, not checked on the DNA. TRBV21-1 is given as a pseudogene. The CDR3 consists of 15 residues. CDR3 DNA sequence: TGTGCCAGCAGCAAAATTTCAGGGATCAGCACTGAAGCTTTCTTT. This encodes CASSKISGISTEAFF.

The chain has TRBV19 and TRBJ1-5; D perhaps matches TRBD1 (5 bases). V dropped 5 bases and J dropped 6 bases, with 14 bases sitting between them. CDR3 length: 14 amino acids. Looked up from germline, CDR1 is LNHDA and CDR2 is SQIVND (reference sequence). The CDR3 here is CASSRNQGTQPQHF. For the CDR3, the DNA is TGTGCCAGTAGTCGAAACCAGGGTACTCAGCCCCAGCATTTT.

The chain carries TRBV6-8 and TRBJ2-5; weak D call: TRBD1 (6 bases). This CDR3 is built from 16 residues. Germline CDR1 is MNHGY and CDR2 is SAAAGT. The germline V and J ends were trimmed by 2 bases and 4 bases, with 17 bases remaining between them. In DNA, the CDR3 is TGTGCCAGCAGTTACGCAGGCAGGGGCAGGCCAGAGACCCAGTACTTC. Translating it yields CASSYAGRGRPETQYF.

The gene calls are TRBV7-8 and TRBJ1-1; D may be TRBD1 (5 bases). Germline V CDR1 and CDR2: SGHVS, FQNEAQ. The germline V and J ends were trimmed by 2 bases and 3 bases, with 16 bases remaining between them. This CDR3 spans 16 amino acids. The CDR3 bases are TGTGCCAGCAGCTTACCGGAAGGGGAGGCGGACACTGAAGCTTTCTTT. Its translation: CASSLPEGEADTEAFF.

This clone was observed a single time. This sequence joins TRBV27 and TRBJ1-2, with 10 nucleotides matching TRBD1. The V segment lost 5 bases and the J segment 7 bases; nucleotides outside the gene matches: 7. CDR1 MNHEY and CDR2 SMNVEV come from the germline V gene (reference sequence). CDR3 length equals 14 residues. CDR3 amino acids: CASSIRTGGGGYTF. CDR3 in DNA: TGTGCCAGCAGTATCCGGACAGGGGGGGGTGGCTACACCTTC.

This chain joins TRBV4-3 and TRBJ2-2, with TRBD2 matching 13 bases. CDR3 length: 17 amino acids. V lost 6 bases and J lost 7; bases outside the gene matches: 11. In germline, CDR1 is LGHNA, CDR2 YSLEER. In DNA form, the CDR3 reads TGCGCCAGCAGACCTGGGACTAGCGGGGAGGTGGGCGGGGAGCTGTTTTTT. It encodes CASRPGTSGEVGGELFF.

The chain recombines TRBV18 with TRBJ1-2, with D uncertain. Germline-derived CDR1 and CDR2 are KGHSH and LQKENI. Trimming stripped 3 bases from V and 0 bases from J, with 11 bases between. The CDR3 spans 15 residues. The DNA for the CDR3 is TGTGCCAGCTCACCCTCCGGACCAGCTAACTATGGCTACACCTTC. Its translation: CASSPSGPANYGYTF.

In DNA, the CDR3 is TGTGCCAGCAGCCGTAGTCTCCCCGTCCAAGAGACCCAGTACTTC. Its protein product is CASSRSLPVQETQYF. The rearrangement joins TRBV11-2 to TRBJ2-5; D not certain. This CDR3 is built from 15 residues. From germline, CDR1 is SGHAT and CDR2 FQNNGV. V was shortened by 5 bases and J by 1 base, with 14 bases between the two germline ends.

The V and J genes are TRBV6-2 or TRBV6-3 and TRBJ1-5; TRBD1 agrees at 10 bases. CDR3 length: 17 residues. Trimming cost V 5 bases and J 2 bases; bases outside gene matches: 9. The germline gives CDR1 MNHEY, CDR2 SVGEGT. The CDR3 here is CASSRRDRGEGNQPQHF. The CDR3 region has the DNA TGTGCCAGCAGTAGACGGGACAGGGGAGAGGGCAATCAGCCCCAGCATTTT.

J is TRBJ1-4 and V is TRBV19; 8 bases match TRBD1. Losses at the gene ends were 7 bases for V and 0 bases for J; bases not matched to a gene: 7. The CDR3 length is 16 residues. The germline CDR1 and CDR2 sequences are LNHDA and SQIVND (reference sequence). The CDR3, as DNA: TGTGCCAGTACAGGGGGCAGACGTTCAACTAATGAAAAACTGTTTTTT. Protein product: CASTGGRRSTNEKLFF.

This CDR3 is CASSLPSGSRETQYF. CDR3 nucleotides: TGTGCCAGCAGCTTACCTAGCGGGAGCAGGGAGACCCAGTACTTC. The J gene is TRBJ2-5, the V gene TRBV7-2; TRBD2 aligns across 10 bases. The germline CDR1 and CDR2 sequences are SGHTA and FQGNSA. Germline trimming cut 2 bases from V and 5 bases from J; bases unmatched to any gene: 5. This CDR3 spans 15 amino acids.

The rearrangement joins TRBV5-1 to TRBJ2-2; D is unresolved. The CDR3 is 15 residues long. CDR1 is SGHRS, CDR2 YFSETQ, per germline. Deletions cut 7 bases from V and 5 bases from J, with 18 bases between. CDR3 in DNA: TGCGCCAGCGTGGTTGACCCGGGTTTAACCGGGGAGCTGTTTTTT. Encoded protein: CASVVDPGLTGELFF.

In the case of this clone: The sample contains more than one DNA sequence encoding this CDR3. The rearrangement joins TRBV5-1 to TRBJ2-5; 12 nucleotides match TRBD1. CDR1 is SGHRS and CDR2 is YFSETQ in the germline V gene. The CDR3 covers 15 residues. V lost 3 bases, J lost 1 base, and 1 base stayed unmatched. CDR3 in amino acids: CASSSGQGAQETQYF. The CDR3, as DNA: TGCGCCAGCAGCTCGGGACAGGGGGCCCAAGAGACCCAGTACTTC.

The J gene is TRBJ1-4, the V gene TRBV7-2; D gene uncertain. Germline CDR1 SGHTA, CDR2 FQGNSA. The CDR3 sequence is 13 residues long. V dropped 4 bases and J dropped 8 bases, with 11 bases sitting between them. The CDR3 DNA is TGTGCCAGCAGCTCGCGATCTTGGGAAAAACTGTTTTTT. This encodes CASSSRSWEKLFF.

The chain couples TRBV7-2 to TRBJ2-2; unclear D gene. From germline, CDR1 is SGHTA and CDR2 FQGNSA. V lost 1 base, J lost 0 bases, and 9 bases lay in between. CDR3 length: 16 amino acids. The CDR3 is CASSLGYRTNTGELFF. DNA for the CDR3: TGTGCCAGCAGCTTAGGCTACAGAACGAACACCGGGGAGCTGTTTTTT.

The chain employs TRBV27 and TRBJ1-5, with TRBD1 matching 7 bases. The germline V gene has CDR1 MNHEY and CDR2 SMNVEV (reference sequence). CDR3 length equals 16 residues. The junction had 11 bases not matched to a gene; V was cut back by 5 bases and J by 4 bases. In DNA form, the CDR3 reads TGTGCCAGCAGTACCTTGTCTTCGACAGGGAATCAGCCCCAGCATTTT. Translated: CASSTLSSTGNQPQHF.

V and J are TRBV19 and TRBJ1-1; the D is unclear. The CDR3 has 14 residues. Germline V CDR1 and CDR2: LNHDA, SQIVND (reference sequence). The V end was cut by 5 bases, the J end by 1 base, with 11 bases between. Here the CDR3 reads CASSPVPENTEAFF. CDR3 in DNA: TGTGCCAGTAGTCCCGTCCCTGAGAACACTGAAGCTTTCTTT.